The 23 T cell receptor beta chains below come from one sample, sequenced in a study of neurological immune-mediated disorders. TCRdb called the 5' RACE reads again in MiXCR, with one record for every CDR3 protein. The sample has around 53,000 distinct CDR3 sequences; around 4.4% are singletons. Sequenced material: PBMCs. All receptors come from a man aged 50-60 years with multiple sclerosis.

This clonotype occurred many times. V and J are TRBV20-1 and TRBJ2-7, with 14 positions matching TRBD2. J was trimmed by 4 bases and V by 6 bases; bases with no gene match: 8. From germline, CDR1 is DFQATT and CDR2 SNEGSKA (reference sequence). The CDR3 consists of 15 residues. The DNA of the CDR3 is TGCAGTGCCAACCTAGGGACTAGCGGGAGTTACGAGCAGTACTTC. Amino acid sequence: CSANLGTSGSYEQYF.

This clonotype was picked up many times. This chain links TRBV28 with TRBJ1-2; D might be TRBD1 (6 bases). CDR1 is MDHEN and CDR2 is SYDVKM in the germline V gene. The CDR3 has 13 residues. V was shortened by 5 bases and J by 7 bases, with 14 bases between the two germline ends. The CDR3 loop is CASSAQQGAGYTF. The DNA for the CDR3 is TGTGCCAGCAGTGCACAACAGGGCGCTGGCTACACCTTC.

The sample holds a few counts of this clonotype. This chain links TRBV5-1 with TRBJ1-1; 10 bases map to TRBD1. The junction had 10 bases not matched to a gene; V was cut back by 4 bases and J by 7 bases. CDR3 length equals 15 residues. Germline V gene lookup returns CDR1 SGHRS and CDR2 YFSETQ. The CDR3 sequence is CASSLIGTGVGEAFF. Here the CDR3 DNA reads TGCGCCAGCAGCCTAATCGGGACAGGGGTCGGTGAAGCTTTCTTT.

This clonotype was picked up one time. V and J are TRBV5-6 and TRBJ2-3; perhaps TRBD2 as D (5 bases). Germline V lookup: CDR1 SGHDT, CDR2 YYEEEE. V gave up 4 bases and J gave up 0 bases, with 12 bases separating them. CDR3 length equals 15 residues. The CDR3, as DNA: TGTGCCAGCAGCCCGGGAATCTGGAGCACAGATACGCAGTATTTT. It yields the protein CASSPGIWSTDTQYF.

In its sample, this clonotype was seen a few times. Possible read error: a much larger clone is one base away. It is likely a read error, because the conserved phenylalanine at the end of the CDR3 is missing. The chain is built from TRBV5-6 and TRBJ2-1; either TRBD1 or TRBD2 may supply D (5 bases each). The CDR3 totals 12 residues. Deletions cut 0 bases from V and 8 bases from J, with 6 bases between. Germline loops: CDR1 SGHDT, CDR2 YYEEEE. The CDR3, as DNA: TGTGCCAGCAGCTTGGTGGGGGATGAGCAGTTCTGC. It specifies CASSLVGDEQFC.

This clonotype was counted many times. This chain joins TRBV5-1 and TRBJ2-7; tentative D call: TRBD1 (6 bases). The CDR3 has 12 residues. V lost 2 bases to trimming and J lost 6 bases, with 9 bases between them. CDR1 is SGHRS and CDR2 is YFSETQ in the germline V gene. DNA of the CDR3: TGCGCCAGCAGCTTTACAGGGCCCGAGCAGTACTTC. Amino acids: CASSFTGPEQYF.

This clonotype was seen a handful of times. This may stem from a read error, because a much larger clone lies one nucleotide away. V gene TRBV25-1 combines with J gene TRBJ2-6; maybe TRBD1 (5 bases). From germline, CDR1 is MGHDK and CDR2 SYGVNS. The CDR3 has 14 amino acids. In DNA form, the CDR3 reads TGTGCCAGCAGTGAGCCTCGTGGGGCCAAAGTCCTGACTTTC. Its protein is CASSEPRGAKVLTF.

The sample holds many counts of this clonotype. The V gene is TRBV5-1, the J gene TRBJ2-5, with TRBD2 identical over 7 bases. Per the germline V gene, CDR1 is SGHRS and CDR2 is YFSETQ. This CDR3 comprises 18 residues. J was trimmed by 5 bases and V by 1 base; bases with no gene match: 17. CDR3 sequence: CASSLRGDVSLVLETQYF. The CDR3 coding sequence is TGCGCCAGCAGCTTGCGGGGGGACGTATCGTTAGTCTTGGAGACCCAGTACTTC.

In its sample, this clonotype was seen many times. This rearrangement joins TRBV7-9 to TRBJ1-1; D might be TRBD1 (5 bases). Germline V gives CDR1 SEHNR, CDR2 FQNEAQ (reference sequence). The CDR3 runs to 16 residues. V lost 6 bases to trimming and J lost 2 bases, with 19 bases between them. This chain's CDR3 is CASRDTITGKNTEAFF. In nucleotides, the CDR3 is TGTGCCAGCAGGGACACCATTACCGGGAAAAACACTGAAGCTTTCTTT. Drawing the rest from reference TRBV7-9 and TRBJ1-1, the complete variable domain is DTGVSQNPRHKITKRGQNVTFRCDPISEHNRLYWYRQTLGQGPEFLTYFQNEAQLEKSRLLSDRFSAERPKGSFSTLEIQRTEQGDSAMYLCASRDTITGKNTEAFFGQGTRLTVV.

This clonotype was counted many times. The V gene is TRBV29-1, the J gene TRBJ1-2; D is undetermined. Germline assignment: CDR1 SQVTM and CDR2 ANQGSEA. V was shortened by 2 bases and J by 4 bases, with 8 bases between the two germline ends. This CDR3 has 12 amino acids. The chain's CDR3 is CSVEFGGYGYTF. The CDR3 DNA is TGCAGCGTTGAATTTGGAGGCTATGGCTACACCTTC.

This clonotype was seen at least ten times. This rearrangement joins TRBV6-5 to TRBJ1-1, with D possibly matching TRBD1 (5 bases). V was shortened by 8 bases and J by 1 base, with 11 bases between the two germline ends. This CDR3 region has 13 residues. Germline lookup yields CDR1 MNHEY and CDR2 SVGAGI. CDR3 sequence: CASGQGANTEAFF. DNA of the CDR3: TGTGCCAGCGGTCAGGGCGCGAACACTGAAGCTTTCTTT.

This clonotype was recorded at least ten times. The V and J genes are TRBV5-1 and TRBJ1-1; the D gene is possibly TRBD1 (5 bases). Trimming took off 3 bases at V and 7 bases at J, with 13 bases between the two ends. The CDR3 extends over 13 amino acids. Per the germline V gene, CDR1 is SGHRS and CDR2 is YFSETQ. Here the CDR3 reads CASSSGRKVEAFF. The CDR3 DNA reads TGCGCCAGCAGCTCGGGACGGAAGGTTGAAGCTTTCTTT.

This clonotype has a handful of counts. The rearrangement joins TRBV20-1 to TRBJ1-1; 9 nucleotides agree with TRBD1. V lost 3 bases and J lost 1; bases outside the gene matches: 6. This CDR3 has 15 residues. The V gene's germline CDR1 is DFQATT and CDR2 SNEGSKA (reference sequence). CDR3: CSASDRGIRNTEAFF. The CDR3, as DNA: TGCAGTGCTAGTGACAGGGGGATAAGGAACACTGAAGCTTTCTTT.

This clonotype showed up many times. This may stem from a read error, because a much larger clone lies one nucleotide away. This chain joins TRBV28 and TRBJ1-1; D is unresolved. V gave up 2 bases and J gave up 1 base, with 2 bases separating them. This CDR3 contains 12 residues. Germline assignment: CDR1 MDHEN and CDR2 SYDVKM. The CDR3 nucleotides are TGTGCCAGCAGTTTAAGGAACACTGAAGCTTTCTTT. Amino acid sequence: CASSLRNTEAFF.

This clonotype was detected many times. V is TRBV20-1 and J is TRBJ2-3, with D possibly TRBD2 on 5 matching bases. Germline V gives CDR1 DFQATT, CDR2 SNEGSKA (reference sequence). V was cut by 2 bases and J by 6 bases, with 12 bases left in between. The CDR3 is 13 residues long. CDR3 nucleotides: TGCAGTGCTAGACCCGGGCCGGGGGATACGCAGTATTTT. Translating it yields CSARPGPGDTQYF.

Ten or more counts support this clonotype. The chain uses TRBV20-1 and TRBJ2-3; tentative D call: TRBD2 (5 bases). The CDR3 has 12 residues. In germline, CDR1 is DFQATT, CDR2 SNEGSKA (reference sequence). CDR3 sequence reads: CIARTSTDTQYF. CDR3 nucleotides: TGCATCGCGCGGACTAGCACAGATACGCAGTATTTT.

This clonotype occurred many times. The rearrangement links TRBV29-1 to TRBJ1-5; 9 bases map to TRBD1. Germline CDR1 reads SQVTM; CDR2 reads ANQGSEA. Trimming at V came to 7 bases and at J to 6 bases, leaving 7 bases not matched to a gene. The CDR3 is made up of 13 amino acids. Here the CDR3 DNA reads TGCAGCGGCTCCACAGGGGGCGGTCAGCCCCAGCATTTT. Translation: CSGSTGGGQPQHF.

The rearrangement links TRBV20-1 to TRBJ2-7; D is unresolved. Trimming removed 1 base from V and 4 bases from J, with 5 bases in between. Looked up from germline, CDR1 is DFQATT and CDR2 is SNEGSKA (reference sequence). CDR3 length: 11 residues. CDR3 sequence: CSARVGYEQYF. CDR3 bases: TGCAGTGCTAGAGTTGGATACGAGCAGTACTTC.

This clonotype was found many times. A much larger clone differs from this one at a single base, so this may be a read error. V usage is TRBV7-9 and J usage is TRBJ2-5, with D possibly being TRBD2 (5 bases). Germline loops: CDR1 SEHNR, CDR2 FQNEAQ (reference sequence). This CDR3 contains 12 residues. Trimming pared 2 bases from V and 5 bases from J, leaving 6 bases between. CDR3 amino acids: CASSLIAETQYF. The CDR3 nucleotides are TGTGCCAGCAGCTTAATAGCGGAGACCCAGTACTTC.

The sample holds many counts of this clonotype. This chain joins TRBV5-1 and TRBJ1-1, with no clear D. Germline CDR1 is SGHRS and CDR2 is YFSETQ. The CDR3 runs 14 residues. V dropped 3 bases and J dropped 0 bases, with 9 bases sitting between them. CDR3 nucleotides: TGCGCCAGCAGCTGGGCAGAAATGAACACTGAAGCTTTCTTT. Amino acid sequence: CASSWAEMNTEAFF.

This clonotype was counted at least ten times. The CDR3 is CASSLGQGFRGAEAFF. The CDR3 DNA follows: TGCGCCAGCAGCCTCGGACAGGGGTTTCGAGGGGCTGAAGCTTTCTTT. The chain has TRBV5-1 and TRBJ1-1; 9 bases agree with TRBD1. J lost 6 bases, V lost 4 bases, and 13 bases had no gene match. The CDR3 covers 16 residues. CDR1 is SGHRS, CDR2 YFSETQ, per germline.

This clonotype was counted at least ten times. This chain uses TRBV4-1 with TRBJ2-7; the match to TRBD2 covers 10 bases. Germline V CDR1 and CDR2: MGHRA, YSYEKL. This CDR3 has 16 residues. Trimming cost V 1 base and J 0 bases; bases outside gene matches: 3. As DNA, the CDR3 is TGCGCCAGCAGCCAAGTCGCTAGCGGGGGCTCCTACGAGCAGTACTTC. Protein sequence: CASSQVASGGSYEQYF.

This clonotype is large in the sample. CDR3 nucleotides: TGTGCCAGCAGCTTTGGACAGGGGGCGCATCATTCACCCCTCCACTTT. This encodes CASSFGQGAHHSPLHF. The chain is built from TRBV7-9 and TRBJ1-6, with TRBD1 matching 11 bases. This CDR3 contains 16 residues. CDR1 and CDR2 from the germline V gene are SEHNR and FQNEAQ (reference sequence). Trimming took 3 bases from V and 8 from J; bases not matched to a gene: 6.